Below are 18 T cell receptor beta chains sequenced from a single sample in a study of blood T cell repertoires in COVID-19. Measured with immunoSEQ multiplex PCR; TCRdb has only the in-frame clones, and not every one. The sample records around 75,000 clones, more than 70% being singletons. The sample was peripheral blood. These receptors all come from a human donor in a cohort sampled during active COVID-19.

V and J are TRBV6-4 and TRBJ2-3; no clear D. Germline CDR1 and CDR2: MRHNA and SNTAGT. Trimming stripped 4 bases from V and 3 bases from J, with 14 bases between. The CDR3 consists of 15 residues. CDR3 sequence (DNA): TGTGCCAGCAGTGTCGAGTCCTCCCGGACAGATACGCAGTATTTT. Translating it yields CASSVESSRTDTQYF.

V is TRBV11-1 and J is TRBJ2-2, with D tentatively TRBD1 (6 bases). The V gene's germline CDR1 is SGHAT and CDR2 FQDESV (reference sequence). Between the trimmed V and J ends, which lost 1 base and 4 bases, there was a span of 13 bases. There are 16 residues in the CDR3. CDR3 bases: TGTGCCAGCAGCTTAGGCACAGGGTTGGGCACCGGGGAGCTGTTTTTT. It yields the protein CASSLGTGLGTGELFF.

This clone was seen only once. The CDR3 sequence is CSVRTGGINIQYF. The CDR3 nucleotides read TGCAGCGTTCGGACAGGGGGCATAAACATTCAGTACTTC. The chain combines TRBV29-1 with TRBJ2-4; 11 bases map to TRBD1. This CDR3 has 13 amino acids. Germline lookup yields CDR1 SQVTM and CDR2 ANQGSEA. The ends lost 5 bases at V and 6 bases at J; junction bases unmatched: 3.

The CDR3 region is CASSQGGGAGTGSYGYTF. The CDR3 coding sequence is TGTGCCAGCAGCCAAGGAGGCGGGGCCGGGACAGGGAGCTATGGCTACACCTTC. This chain uses TRBV14 with TRBJ1-2; 9 bases agree with TRBD1. This CDR3 has 18 amino acids. V lost 1 base, J lost 4 bases, and 13 bases stayed unmatched. CDR1 and CDR2 from the germline V gene are SGHDN and FVKESK.

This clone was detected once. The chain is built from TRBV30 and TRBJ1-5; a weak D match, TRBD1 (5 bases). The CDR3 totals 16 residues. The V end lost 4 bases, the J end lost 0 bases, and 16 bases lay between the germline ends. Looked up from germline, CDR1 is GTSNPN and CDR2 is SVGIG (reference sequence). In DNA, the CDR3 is TGTGCCTGGATTCAGGGAAAGGGGCATAGCAATCAGCCCCAGCATTTT. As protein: CAWIQGKGHSNQPQHF. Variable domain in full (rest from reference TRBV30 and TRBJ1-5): SQTIHQWPATLVQPVGSPLSLECTVEGTSNPNLYWYRQAAGRGLQLLFYSVGIGQISSEVPQNLSASRPQDRQFILSSKKLLLSDSGFYLCAWIQGKGHSNQPQHFGDGTRLSIL.

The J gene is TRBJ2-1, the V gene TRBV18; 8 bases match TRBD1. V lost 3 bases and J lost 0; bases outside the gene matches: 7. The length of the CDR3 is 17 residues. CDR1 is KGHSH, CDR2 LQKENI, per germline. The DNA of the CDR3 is TGTGCCAGCTCACCGAGGACAGGGATTAACTCCTACAATGAGCAGTTCTTC. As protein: CASSPRTGINSYNEQFF.

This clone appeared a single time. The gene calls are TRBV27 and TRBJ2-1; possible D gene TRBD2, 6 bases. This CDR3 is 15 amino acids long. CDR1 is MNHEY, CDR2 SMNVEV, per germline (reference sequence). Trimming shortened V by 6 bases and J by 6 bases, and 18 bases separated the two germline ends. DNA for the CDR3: TGTGCCAGCAGGAGAAGTTGGGACTTTCCCAATGAGCAGTTCTTC. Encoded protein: CASRRSWDFPNEQFF.

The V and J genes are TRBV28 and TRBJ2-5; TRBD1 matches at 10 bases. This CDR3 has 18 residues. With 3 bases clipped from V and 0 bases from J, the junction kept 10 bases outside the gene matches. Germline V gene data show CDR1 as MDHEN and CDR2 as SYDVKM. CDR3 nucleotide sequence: TGTGCCAGCAGTTTCCCTATGGGACAGGGGCTGTACCAAGAGACCCAGTACTTC. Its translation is CASSFPMGQGLYQETQYF.

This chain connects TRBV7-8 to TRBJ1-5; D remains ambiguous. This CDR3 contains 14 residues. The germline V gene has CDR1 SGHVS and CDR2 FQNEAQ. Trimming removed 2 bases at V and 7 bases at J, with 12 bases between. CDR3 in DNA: TGTGCCAGCAGCTTAAATTCCTATGAACAGCCCCAGCATTTT. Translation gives CASSLNSYEQPQHF.

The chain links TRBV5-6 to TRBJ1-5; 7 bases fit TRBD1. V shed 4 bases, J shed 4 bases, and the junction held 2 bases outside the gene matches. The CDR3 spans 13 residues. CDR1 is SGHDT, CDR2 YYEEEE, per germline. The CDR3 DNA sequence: TGTGCCAGCAGCAGACAGGGAAATCAGCCCCAGCATTTT. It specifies CASSRQGNQPQHF.

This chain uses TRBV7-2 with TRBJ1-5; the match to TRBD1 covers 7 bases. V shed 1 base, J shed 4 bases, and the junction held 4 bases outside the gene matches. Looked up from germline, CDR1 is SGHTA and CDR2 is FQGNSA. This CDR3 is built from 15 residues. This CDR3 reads CASSLVSGGNQPQHF. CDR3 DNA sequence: TGTGCCAGCAGCTTAGTTTCAGGGGGAAATCAGCCCCAGCATTTT.

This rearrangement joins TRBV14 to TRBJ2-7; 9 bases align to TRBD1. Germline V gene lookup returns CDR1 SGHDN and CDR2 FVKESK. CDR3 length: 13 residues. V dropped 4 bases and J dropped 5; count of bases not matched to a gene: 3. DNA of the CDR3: TGTGCCAGCAGCCCGGGACAGGGAGACGAGCAGTACTTC. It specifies CASSPGQGDEQYF.

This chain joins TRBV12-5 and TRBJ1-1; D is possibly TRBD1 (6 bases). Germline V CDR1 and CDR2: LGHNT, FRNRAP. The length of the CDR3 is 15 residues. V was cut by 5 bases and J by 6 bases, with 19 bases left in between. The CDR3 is CASGTVVGAPAEAFF. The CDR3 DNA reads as TGTGCTAGTGGTACCGTGGTGGGGGCGCCGGCTGAAGCTTTCTTT.

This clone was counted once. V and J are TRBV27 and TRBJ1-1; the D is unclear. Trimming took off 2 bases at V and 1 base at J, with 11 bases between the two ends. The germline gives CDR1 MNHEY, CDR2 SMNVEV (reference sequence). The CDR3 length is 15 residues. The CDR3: CASSLNPGGNTEAFF. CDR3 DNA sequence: TGTGCCAGCAGTTTAAATCCCGGAGGGAACACTGAAGCTTTCTTT.

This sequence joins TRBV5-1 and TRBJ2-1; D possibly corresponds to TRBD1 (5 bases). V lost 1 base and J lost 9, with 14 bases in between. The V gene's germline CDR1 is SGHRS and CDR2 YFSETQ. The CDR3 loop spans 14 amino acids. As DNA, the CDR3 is TGCGCCAGCAGCTTGACGACAGCAAGGAGTGAGCAGTTCTTC. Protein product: CASSLTTARSEQFF.

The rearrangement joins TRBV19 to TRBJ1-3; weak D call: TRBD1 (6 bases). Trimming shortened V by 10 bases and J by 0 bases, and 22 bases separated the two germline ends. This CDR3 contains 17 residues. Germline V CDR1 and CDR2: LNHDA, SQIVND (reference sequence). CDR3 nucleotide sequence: TGTGCCACCGACCAACCGTCAGGGGAGAGCTCTGGAAACACCATATATTTT. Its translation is CATDQPSGESSGNTIYF.

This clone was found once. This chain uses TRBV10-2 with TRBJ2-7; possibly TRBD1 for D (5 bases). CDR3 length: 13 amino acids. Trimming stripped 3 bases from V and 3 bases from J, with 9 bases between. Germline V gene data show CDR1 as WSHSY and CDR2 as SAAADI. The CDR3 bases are TGCGCCAGCAGTGAAGGGGTCAGCTACGAGCAGTACGTC. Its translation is CASSEGVSYEQYV.

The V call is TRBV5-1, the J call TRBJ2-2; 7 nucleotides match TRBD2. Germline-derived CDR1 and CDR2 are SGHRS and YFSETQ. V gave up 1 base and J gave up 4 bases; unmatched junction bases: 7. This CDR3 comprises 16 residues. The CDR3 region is CASSLNGGSTTGELFF. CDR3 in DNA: TGCGCCAGCAGCTTGAATGGCGGGAGTACCACCGGGGAGCTGTTTTTT.